This TCR beta chain was sequenced for a study of OX40 agonist ivuxolimab in advanced cancers. Study in general: The patients got ivuxolimab, which is an agonistic anti-OX40 (CD134) antibody. Earlier treatment with anti-PD-1, anti-PD-L1 or anti-CTLA-4 was permitted, and around 36% had received some. Three partial responders included one hepatocellular carcinoma patient and two cutaneous melanoma patients.

With baseline, cycle 4 day 1, and cycle 7 day 1 as timepoints, blood was sampled. Measured with immunoSEQ multiplex PCR; TCRdb has only the in-frame clones, and not every one. Altogether 65,000 to 100,000 clones are present, 90% to 95% being singletons, with the ten largest covering around 9.6%. The sample in question was CD4+ or CD8+ T cells sorted from blood, obtained in a trial of the OX40 agonist ivuxolimab. This receptor was taken from an adult with an advanced solid tumor such as melanoma, head and neck, liver or kidney cancer.

CDR3 protein: CASSVTRRSDTQYF. CDR3 DNA sequence: TGTGCCAGCAGCGTAACTAGGCGTTCAGATACGCAGTATTTT. J is TRBJ2-3 and V is TRBV9, with D possibly TRBD2 on 5 matching bases. Trimming stripped 1 base from V and 4 bases from J, with 10 bases between. Germline V gives CDR1 SGDLS, CDR2 YYNGEE. CDR3 length equals 14 residues.